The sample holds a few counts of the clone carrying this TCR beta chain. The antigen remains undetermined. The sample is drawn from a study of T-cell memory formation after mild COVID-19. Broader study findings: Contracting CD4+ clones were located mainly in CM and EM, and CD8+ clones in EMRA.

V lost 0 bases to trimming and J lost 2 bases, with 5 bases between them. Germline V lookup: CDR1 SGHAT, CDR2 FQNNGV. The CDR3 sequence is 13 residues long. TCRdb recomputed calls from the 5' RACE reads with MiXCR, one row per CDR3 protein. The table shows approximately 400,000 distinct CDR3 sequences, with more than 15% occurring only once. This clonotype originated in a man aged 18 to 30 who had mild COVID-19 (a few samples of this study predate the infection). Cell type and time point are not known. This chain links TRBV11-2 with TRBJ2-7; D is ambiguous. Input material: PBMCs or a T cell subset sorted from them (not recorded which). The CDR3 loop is CASSLEVPYEQYF. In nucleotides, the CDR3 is TGTGCCAGCAGCTTAGAGGTCCCCTACGAGCAGTACTTC. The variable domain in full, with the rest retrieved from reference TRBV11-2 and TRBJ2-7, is EAGVAQSPRYKIIEKRQSVAFWCNPISGHATLYWYQQILGQGPKLLIQFQNNGVVDDSQLPKDRFSAERLKGVDSTLKIQPAKLEDSAVYLCASSLEVPYEQYFGPGTRLTVT.